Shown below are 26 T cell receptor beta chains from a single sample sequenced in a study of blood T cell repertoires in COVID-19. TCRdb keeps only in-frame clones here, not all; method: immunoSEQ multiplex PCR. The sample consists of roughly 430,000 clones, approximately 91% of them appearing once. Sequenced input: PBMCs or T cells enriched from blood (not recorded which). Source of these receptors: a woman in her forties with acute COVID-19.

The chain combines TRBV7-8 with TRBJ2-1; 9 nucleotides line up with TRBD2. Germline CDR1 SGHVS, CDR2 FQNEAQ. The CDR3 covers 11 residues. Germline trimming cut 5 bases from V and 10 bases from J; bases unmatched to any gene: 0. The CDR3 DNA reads TGTGCCAGCAGCGCGGGAGGGGAGCAGTTCTTC. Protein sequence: CASSAGGEQFF.

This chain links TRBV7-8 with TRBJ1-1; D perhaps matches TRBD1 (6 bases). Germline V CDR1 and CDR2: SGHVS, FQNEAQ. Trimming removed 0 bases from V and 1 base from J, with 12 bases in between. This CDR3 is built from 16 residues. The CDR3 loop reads CASSLAPRGGNTEAFF. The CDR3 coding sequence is TGTGCCAGCAGCTTAGCTCCAAGGGGGGGGAACACTGAAGCTTTCTTT. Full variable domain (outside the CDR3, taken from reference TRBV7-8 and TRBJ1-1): GAGVSQSPRYKVAKRGQDVALRCDPISGHVSLFWYQQALGQGPEFLTYFQNEAQLDKSGLPSDRFFAERPEGSVSTLKIQRTQQEDSAVYLCASSLAPRGGNTEAFFGQGTRLTVV.

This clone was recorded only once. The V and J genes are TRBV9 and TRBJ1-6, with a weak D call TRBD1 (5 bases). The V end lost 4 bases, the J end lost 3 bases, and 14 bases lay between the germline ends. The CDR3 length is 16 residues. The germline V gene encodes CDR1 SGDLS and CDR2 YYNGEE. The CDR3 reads CASSPPGLFYNSPLHF. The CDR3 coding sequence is TGTGCCAGCAGCCCCCCAGGGCTTTTCTATAATTCACCCCTCCACTTT.

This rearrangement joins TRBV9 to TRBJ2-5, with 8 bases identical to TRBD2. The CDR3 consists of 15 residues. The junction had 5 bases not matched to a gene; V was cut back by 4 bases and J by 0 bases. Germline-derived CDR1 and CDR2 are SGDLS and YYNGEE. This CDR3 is CASSPRGGYQETQYF. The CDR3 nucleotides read TGTGCCAGCAGCCCCCGGGGGGGATACCAAGAGACCCAGTACTTC.

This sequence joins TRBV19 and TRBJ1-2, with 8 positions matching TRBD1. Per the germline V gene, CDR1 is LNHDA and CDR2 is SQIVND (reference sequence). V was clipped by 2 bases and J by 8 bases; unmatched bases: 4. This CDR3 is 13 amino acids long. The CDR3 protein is CASSISGGLGYTF. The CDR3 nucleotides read TGTGCCAGTAGTATATCAGGGGGCCTCGGCTACACCTTC.

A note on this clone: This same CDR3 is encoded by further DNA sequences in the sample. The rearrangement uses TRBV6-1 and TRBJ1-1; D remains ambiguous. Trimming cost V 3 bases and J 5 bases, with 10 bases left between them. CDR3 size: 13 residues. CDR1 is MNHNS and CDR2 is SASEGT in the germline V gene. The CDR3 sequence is CASSEAGSTEAFF. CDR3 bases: TGTGCCAGCAGTGAGGCAGGATCAACTGAAGCTTTCTTT.

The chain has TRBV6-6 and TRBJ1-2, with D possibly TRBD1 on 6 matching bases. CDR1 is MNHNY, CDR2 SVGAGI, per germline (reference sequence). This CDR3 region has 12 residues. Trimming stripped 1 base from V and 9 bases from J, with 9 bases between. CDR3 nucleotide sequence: TGTGCCAGCAGTTACTACGACAGGAGCTACACCTTC. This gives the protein CASSYYDRSYTF.

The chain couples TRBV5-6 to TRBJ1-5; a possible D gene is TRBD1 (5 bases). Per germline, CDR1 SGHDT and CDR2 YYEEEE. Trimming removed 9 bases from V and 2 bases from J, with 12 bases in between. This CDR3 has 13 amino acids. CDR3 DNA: TGTGCCACCTCGGGGGGGGGCAATCAGCCCCAGCATTTT. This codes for CATSGGGNQPQHF. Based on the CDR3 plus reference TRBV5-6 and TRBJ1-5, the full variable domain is DAGVTQSPTHLIKTRGQQVTLRCSPKSGHDTVSWYQQALGQGPQFIFQYYEEEERQRGNFPDRFSGHQFPNYSSELNVNALLLGDSALYLCATSGGGNQPQHFGDGTRLSIL.

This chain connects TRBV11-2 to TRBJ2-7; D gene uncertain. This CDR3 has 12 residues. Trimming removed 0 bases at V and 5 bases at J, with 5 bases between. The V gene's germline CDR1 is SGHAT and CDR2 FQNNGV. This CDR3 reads CASSLDVNEQYF. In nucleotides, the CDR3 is TGTGCCAGCAGCTTAGATGTTAACGAGCAGTACTTC.

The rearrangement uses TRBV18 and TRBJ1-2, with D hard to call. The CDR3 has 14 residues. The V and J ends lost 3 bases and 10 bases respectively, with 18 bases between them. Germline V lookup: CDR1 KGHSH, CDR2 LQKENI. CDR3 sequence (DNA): TGTGCCAGCTCACCCACCTCCACAAGGAGGGACTACACCTTC. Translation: CASSPTSTRRDYTF.

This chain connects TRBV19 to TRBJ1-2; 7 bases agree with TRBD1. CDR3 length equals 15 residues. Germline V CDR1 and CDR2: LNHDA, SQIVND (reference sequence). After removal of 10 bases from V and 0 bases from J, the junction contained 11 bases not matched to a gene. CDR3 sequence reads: CAIKLDRVANYGYTF. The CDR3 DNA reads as TGTGCCATCAAGCTCGACAGGGTAGCTAACTATGGCTACACCTTC. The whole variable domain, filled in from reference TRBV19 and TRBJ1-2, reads DGGITQSPKYLFRKEGQNVTLSCEQNLNHDAMYWYRQDPGQGLRLIYYSQIVNDFQKGDIAEGYSVSREKKESFPLTVTSAQKNPTAFYLCAIKLDRVANYGYTFGSGTRLTVV.

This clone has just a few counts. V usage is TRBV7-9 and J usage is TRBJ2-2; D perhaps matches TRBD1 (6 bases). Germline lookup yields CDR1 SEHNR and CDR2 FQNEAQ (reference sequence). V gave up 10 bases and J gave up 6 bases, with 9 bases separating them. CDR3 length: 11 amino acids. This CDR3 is CANSGAGELFF. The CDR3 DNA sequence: TGTGCCAACTCAGGGGCCGGGGAGCTGTTTTTT.

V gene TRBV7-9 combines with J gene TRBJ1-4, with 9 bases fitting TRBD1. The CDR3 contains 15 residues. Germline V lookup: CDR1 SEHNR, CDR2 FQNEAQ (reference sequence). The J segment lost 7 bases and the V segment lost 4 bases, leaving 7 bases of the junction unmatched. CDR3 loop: CASSSTGGFGEKLFF. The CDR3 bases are TGTGCCAGCAGCTCGACAGGGGGATTTGGTGAAAAACTGTTTTTT.

The CDR3 DNA is TGTGCCTCCGAGGCGGGGAACACTGAAGCTTTCTTT. Its translation is CASEAGNTEAFF. This chain uses TRBV6-7 with TRBJ1-1, with D unclear. TRBV6-7 is given ORF status, its function remaining uncertain. V lost 11 bases and J lost 1, with 11 bases in between. The length of the CDR3 is 12 residues.

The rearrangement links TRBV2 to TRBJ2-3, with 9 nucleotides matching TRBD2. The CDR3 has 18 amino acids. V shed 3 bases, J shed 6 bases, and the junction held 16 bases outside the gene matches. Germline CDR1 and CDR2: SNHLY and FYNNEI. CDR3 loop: CASSDTGTSLWPPDTQYF. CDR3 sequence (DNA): TGTGCCAGCAGTGATACCGGGACTAGCTTGTGGCCACCTGATACGCAGTATTTT. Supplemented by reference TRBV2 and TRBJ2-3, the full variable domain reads EPEVTQTPSHQVTQMGQEVILRCVPISNHLYFYWYRQILGQKVEFLVSFYNNEISEKSEIFDDQFSVERPDGSNFTLKIRSTKLEDSAMYFCASSDTGTSLWPPDTQYFGPGTRLTVL.

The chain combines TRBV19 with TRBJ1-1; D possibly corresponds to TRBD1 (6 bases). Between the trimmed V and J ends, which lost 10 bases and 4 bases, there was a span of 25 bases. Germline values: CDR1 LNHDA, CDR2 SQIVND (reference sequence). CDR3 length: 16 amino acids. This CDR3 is CATNGGAWARGTEAFF. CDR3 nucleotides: TGTGCCACAAACGGGGGGGCCTGGGCAAGAGGCACTGAAGCTTTCTTT.

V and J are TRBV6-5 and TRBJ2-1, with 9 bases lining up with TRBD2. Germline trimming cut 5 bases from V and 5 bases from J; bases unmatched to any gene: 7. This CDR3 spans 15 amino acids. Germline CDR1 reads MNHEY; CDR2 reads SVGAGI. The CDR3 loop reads CASSRLLAGHNEQFF. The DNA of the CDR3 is TGTGCCAGCAGTCGTCTACTAGCGGGCCACAATGAGCAGTTCTTC.

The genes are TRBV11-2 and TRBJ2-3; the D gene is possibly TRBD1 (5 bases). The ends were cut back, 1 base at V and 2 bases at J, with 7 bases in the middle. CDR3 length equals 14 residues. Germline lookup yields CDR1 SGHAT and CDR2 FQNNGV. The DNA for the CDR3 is TGTGCCAGCAGCTTAGTAGGGGTCACAGATACGCAGTATTTT. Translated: CASSLVGVTDTQYF.

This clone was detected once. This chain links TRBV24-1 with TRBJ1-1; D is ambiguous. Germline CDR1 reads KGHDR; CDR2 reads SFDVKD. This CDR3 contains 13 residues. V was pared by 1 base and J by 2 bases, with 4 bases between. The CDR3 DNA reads TGTGCCACCAGTGATTTACAAAACACTGAAGCTTTCTTT. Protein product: CATSDLQNTEAFF.

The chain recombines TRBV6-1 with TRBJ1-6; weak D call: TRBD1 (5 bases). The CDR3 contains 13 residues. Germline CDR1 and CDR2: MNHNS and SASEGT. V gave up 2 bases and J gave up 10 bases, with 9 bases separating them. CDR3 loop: CASSESQGSPLHF. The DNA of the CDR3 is TGTGCCAGCAGTGAATCTCAGGGCTCACCCCTCCACTTT.

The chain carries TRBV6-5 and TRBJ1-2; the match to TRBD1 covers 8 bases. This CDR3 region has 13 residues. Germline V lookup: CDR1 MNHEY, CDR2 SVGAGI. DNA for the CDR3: TGTGTCACGGTGGGACAGGTTGACTATGGCTACACCTTC. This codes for CVTVGQVDYGYTF.

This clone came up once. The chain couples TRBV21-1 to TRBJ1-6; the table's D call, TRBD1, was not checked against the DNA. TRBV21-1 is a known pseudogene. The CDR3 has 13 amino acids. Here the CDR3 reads CASNPRGRRPLHF. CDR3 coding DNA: TGTGCCAGCAACCCCAGGGGACGAAGACCCCTCCACTTT.

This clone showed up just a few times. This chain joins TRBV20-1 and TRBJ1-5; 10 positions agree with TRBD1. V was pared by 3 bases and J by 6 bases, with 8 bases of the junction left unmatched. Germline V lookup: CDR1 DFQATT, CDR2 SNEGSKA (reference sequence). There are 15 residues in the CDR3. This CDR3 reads CSASSRDRGFQPQHF. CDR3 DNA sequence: TGCAGTGCTAGTTCACGGGACAGGGGTTTTCAGCCCCAGCATTTT.

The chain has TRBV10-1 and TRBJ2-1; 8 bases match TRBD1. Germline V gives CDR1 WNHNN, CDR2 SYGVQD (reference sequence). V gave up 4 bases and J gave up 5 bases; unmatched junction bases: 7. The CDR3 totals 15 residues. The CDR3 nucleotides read TGCGCCAGCAGTGGACAGGGGACCACAAACAATGAGCAGTTCTTC. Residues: CASSGQGTTNNEQFF.

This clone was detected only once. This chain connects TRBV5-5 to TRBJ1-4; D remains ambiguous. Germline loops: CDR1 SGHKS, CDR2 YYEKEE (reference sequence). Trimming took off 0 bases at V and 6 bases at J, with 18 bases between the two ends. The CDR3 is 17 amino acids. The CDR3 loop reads CASSLDLRTARDEKLFF. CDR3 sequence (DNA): TGTGCCAGCAGCTTGGATCTAAGGACGGCGCGGGATGAAAAACTGTTTTTT.

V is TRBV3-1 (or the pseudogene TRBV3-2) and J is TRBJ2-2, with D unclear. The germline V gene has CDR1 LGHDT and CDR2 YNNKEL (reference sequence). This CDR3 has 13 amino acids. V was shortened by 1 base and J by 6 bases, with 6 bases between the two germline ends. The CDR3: CASSQVSAGELFF. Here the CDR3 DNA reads TGTGCCAGCAGCCAAGTCAGTGCCGGGGAGCTGTTTTTT.